This T cell receptor beta chain was retrieved from a study of shared clonotypes between healthy human individuals (TCRdb year 2020). About the investigation overall: Three men and a couple of women, aged 18 to 49 years, made up the cohort. Per donor, three plates each were used for CD4 naive and CD4 memory, two for CD8 naive, and one for CD8 memory. To estimate repertoire size and how much clonotype sharing occurs between individuals, the study deeply sequenced the blood TCR repertoires of several healthy adults. Different laboratories and diverse techniques were used to prepare libraries and sequence TCR repertoires, to increase sequencing depth and limit assay-specific biases. Per donor, leukapheresis produced somewhere between about 0.94 and 10 billion PBMCs. Points the paper makes about the study in general: Even with the large sequencing depth, rarefaction of the sorted-subset datasets indicated that sequencing was incomplete. Pairwise subsampling indicated that sequencing depth was expected to affect the degree of clonotype sharing among donors. Larger estimated clonotype richness was generally found for naive subsets than for memory subsets. The genetic and exposure-history diversity represented was limited by the small number of donors. Compared with non-shared clonotypes, clonotypes shared by all four sorted-subset donors had higher generation probabilities. Only blood was sampled, and tissue TCR repertoires likely differ from those in blood. Sharing across several donors was observed for about 5% of naive CD4, about 3.2% of naive CD8, 2.3% of memory CD4, and about 0.4% of memory CD8 clonotypes.

CD8 naive samples consisted of CD45RO-negative cells that were positively selected for CCR7, yielding a CD45RA+CCR7+ population without TemRA cells. Donors were healthy HIV-negative adults with no recently reported acute infections or vaccinations. Only Caucasian adults living in Nashville, Tennessee, USA were represented among the donors. Blood was obtained by leukapheresis, after which PBMCs were separated by Ficoll-Histopaque density gradient centrifugation and cryopreserved in liquid nitrogen vapor phase. Analytical flow cytometry was used to check the purity and quantity of each magnetically sorted T cell population. Genomic DNA was isolated from each sorted fraction and quantified by UV absorbance on a Nanodrop 2000c. Trimming takes 7 bases from V and 5 bases from J, and the germline ends sit 17 bases apart. CDR3 length: 15 amino acids, cysteine to phenylalanine. The retained sequence is limited to the CDR3, 45 bases, with the frame set at the first base. CDR1 LNHDA and CDR2 SQIVND are derived from the germline V gene (reference sequence).

Notes on this clone: The clone's antigen remains unknown. Per-nucleotide qualities are absent, and no much larger clonotype sits a single base away.

TCR CDR3 regions were amplified from genomic DNA by multiplex PCR using the deep immunoSEQ assay. Extracted genomic DNA from each cell subset was distributed evenly across all wells of several immunoSEQ 96-well plates, and each plate was treated as a replicate. Each replicate PCR for sorted subsets received around 200 ng genomic DNA, equal to tens of thousands of T cell genomes. Purified libraries were quantified with a Qubit 3.0 fluorometer, sized on a Bioanalyzer 2100, and re-quantified with the KAPA Library Quantification kit. Every immunoSEQ 96-well plate was sequenced on a separate single-read 150-cycle Illumina NextSeq 550 flow cell. Under the source paper's analysis protocol: Because the immunoSEQ output included only junctional sequences and no quality scores, the filtering could not be the same as the filtering used for full-length reads. Sequences were annotated with PyIR, a Python wrapper for IgBLAST v1.9, using IMGT germline references to assign V/J genes and CDR3. Reads were filtered out if the reads had weak V/J assignments (E-value above 1e-6), no CDR3, stop codons, out-of-frame junctions, or ambiguous translated residues. V3J clonotypes were defined as sequences sharing an identical inferred V gene, J gene, and CDR3 amino acid sequence. To compute the percentage overlap between repertoires, the number of shared unique clonotypes was divided by the size of the smaller repertoire. Three approaches were used to assess repertoire richness: RTK rarefaction, the Chao1 estimator, and Recon v2.1 estimates of unobserved clonotypes. For all TCRbeta clonotypes obtained by the gDNA method from a handful of donors, generation probabilities were computed with OLGA. TCRdb provides this immuneACCESS table in a form limited to in-frame rearrangements. Some clones are lacking; in checked studies, under half of them reflect an unresolved V gene, and why the rest are absent is not known. The V and J calls and clone size are taken from that table; D and trimming were inferred from the DNA. The sample data list 700,000 to 950,000 clones, and 96% of these were observed just once. The ten largest make up less than 0.25% of the sample.

Rearrangement joined TRBV19 to TRBJ2-2; the D element could tentatively be TRBD1 or TRBD2, as 5 bases agree for each. The clonotype originates from a man younger than 45 in good health. Sequenced: naive CD8+ T cells sorted from blood. This specimen's cell subset or site label, interpreted: CD45RA+CCR7+. The nucleotide sequence reads TGTGCCAGTAACTGGGGGAGCGGATTGACCGGGGAGCTGTTTTTT. It translates as CASNWGSGLTGELFF.